These 21 T cell receptor beta chains originate from one sample sequenced in a study of technical replicates of blood from a few donors. Here immunoSEQ multiplex PCR was the method, and the copy in TCRdb shows in-frame clones only, minus some. Altogether 60,000 to 90,000 clones are present, approximately 95% being singletons, with the ten largest covering roughly 0.24%. The specimen sequenced was T cells isolated from PBMCs. The receptors were sampled from a human donor in good health.

This rearrangement joins TRBV27 to TRBJ2-5, with D possibly TRBD1 on 6 matching bases. The CDR3 covers 15 residues. Germline-derived CDR1 and CDR2 are MNHEY and SMNVEV (reference sequence). V dropped 1 base and J dropped 3 bases, with 12 bases sitting between them. CDR3 sequence: CASSLFGTPEETQYF. Here the CDR3 DNA reads TGTGCCAGCAGTTTATTCGGGACACCGGAAGAGACCCAGTACTTC.

This chain joins TRBV28 and TRBJ1-1; the D gene is possibly TRBD1 (5 bases). The V gene's germline CDR1 is MDHEN and CDR2 SYDVKM. The CDR3 covers 14 residues. Trimming stripped 4 bases from V and 2 bases from J, with 11 bases between. The CDR3 here is CASSSGLGNTEAFF. As DNA, the CDR3 is TGTGCCAGCAGTTCAGGGCTGGGAAACACTGAAGCTTTCTTT. The full variable domain, its missing parts supplied by reference TRBV28 and TRBJ1-1, is DVKVTQSSRYLVKRTGEKVFLECVQDMDHENMFWYRQDPGLGLRLIYFSYDVKMKEKGDIPEGYSVSREKKERFSLILESASTNQTSMYLCASSSGLGNTEAFFGQGTRLTVV.

The chain joins TRBV30 to TRBJ1-1; TRBD1 might be the D (5 bases). Trimming stripped 0 bases from V and 1 base from J, with 6 bases between. The CDR3 is 13 residues long. Per germline, CDR1 GTSNPN and CDR2 SVGIG (reference sequence). The CDR3 loop reads CAWSVDTNTEAFF. The DNA for the CDR3 is TGTGCCTGGAGTGTGGACACGAACACTGAAGCTTTCTTT. Full variable domain (remainder filled in from reference TRBV30 and TRBJ1-1): SQTIHQWPATLVQPVGSPLSLECTVEGTSNPNLYWYRQAAGRGLQLLFYSVGIGQISSEVPQNLSASRPQDRQFILSSKKLLLSDSGFYLCAWSVDTNTEAFFGQGTRLTVV.

The V call is TRBV28, the J call TRBJ2-7, with 9 bases matching TRBD2. V trimming: 3 bases; J trimming: 2 bases; junction bases outside the gene matches: 17. Per germline, CDR1 MDHEN and CDR2 SYDVKM. The CDR3 is 19 residues long. Here the CDR3 DNA reads TGTGCCAGCAGTTTGGGTTCGCGACTAGCGGCAGCGGGCCCCTACGAGCAGTACTTC. Amino acids: CASSLGSRLAAAGPYEQYF.

The chain has TRBV11-3 and TRBJ2-7, with D tentatively TRBD2 (5 bases). Trimming took 1 base from V and 5 from J, leaving 12 bases between them. The CDR3 consists of 14 residues. Per the germline V gene, CDR1 is SGHNT and CDR2 is YENEEA. The CDR3 loop is CASSLGRPGDEQYF. The DNA of the CDR3 is TGTGCCAGCAGCTTAGGGAGGCCGGGCGACGAGCAGTACTTC.

This clone was found once. The chain uses TRBV18 and TRBJ1-1, with D unclear. CDR1 KGHSH and CDR2 LQKENI come from the germline V gene. The CDR3 contains 15 residues. Trimming shortened V by 4 bases and J by 1 base, and 13 bases separated the two germline ends. The CDR3 is CASSLTIVPNTEAFF. The CDR3 DNA sequence: TGTGCCAGCTCACTTACTATAGTCCCGAACACTGAAGCTTTCTTT.

The J gene is TRBJ2-5, the V gene TRBV4-1, with 7 nucleotides matching TRBD1. CDR3 length: 14 residues. V lost 4 bases and J lost 5; bases outside the gene matches: 7. Germline loops: CDR1 MGHRA, CDR2 YSYEKL. The CDR3 reads CASSRPDRVETQYF. CDR3 sequence (DNA): TGCGCCAGCAGCCGACCCGACAGGGTGGAGACCCAGTACTTC.

The V call is TRBV2, the J call TRBJ1-2, with 7 positions matching TRBD1. The CDR3 length is 14 residues. Looked up from germline, CDR1 is SNHLY and CDR2 is FYNNEI. V was clipped by 4 bases and J by 3 bases; unmatched bases: 5. The CDR3 DNA sequence: TGTGCCAGCAGTGGACAGGGTAGGGACTATGGCTACACCTTC. Translating gives CASSGQGRDYGYTF. Supplemented by reference TRBV2 and TRBJ1-2, the full variable domain reads EPEVTQTPSHQVTQMGQEVILRCVPISNHLYFYWYRQILGQKVEFLVSFYNNEISEKSEIFDDQFSVERPDGSNFTLKIRSTKLEDSAMYFCASSGQGRDYGYTFGSGTRLTVV.

This clone turned up a few times. The chain joins TRBV5-4 to TRBJ1-1; TRBD1 agrees at 8 bases. Germline CDR1 is SGHNT and CDR2 is YYREEE (reference sequence). Losses at the gene ends were 0 bases for V and 9 bases for J; bases not matched to a gene: 7. The CDR3 contains 14 residues. In nucleotides, the CDR3 is TGTGCCAGCAGCTTGGCAGGACAGGGTGGAAAAGCTTTCTTT. This gives the protein CASSLAGQGGKAFF.

This chain uses TRBV5-1 with TRBJ2-1; TRBD1 matches at 8 bases. Per germline, CDR1 SGHRS and CDR2 YFSETQ. V was clipped by 4 bases and J by 3 bases; unmatched bases: 6. The CDR3 contains 15 residues. The CDR3 region is CASSQDTGGYNEQFF. The CDR3 coding sequence is TGCGCCAGCAGCCAGGACACAGGGGGCTACAATGAGCAGTTCTTC.

The V call is TRBV6-4, the J call TRBJ2-1; weak D call: TRBD1 (6 bases). Germline V gene sequence: CDR1 MRHNA, CDR2 SNTAGT. The V and J ends lost 4 bases and 8 bases respectively, with 12 bases between them. The CDR3 is 13 residues long. The CDR3 protein is CASSGEQGHEQFF. CDR3 sequence (DNA): TGTGCCAGCAGTGGGGAACAGGGTCATGAGCAGTTCTTC.

V gene TRBV2 combines with J gene TRBJ2-3, with unresolved D. Germline CDR1 reads SNHLY; CDR2 reads FYNNEI. The CDR3 is 16 residues long. The ends were cut back, 1 base at V and 1 base at J, with 12 bases in the middle. The CDR3 loop is CASSEVYRRGTDTQYF. The CDR3 coding sequence is TGTGCCAGCAGTGAAGTTTATCGACGGGGCACAGATACGCAGTATTTT.

This clone was detected once. The rearrangement uses TRBV7-2 and TRBJ2-6; no firm D call. V was pared by 2 bases and J by 1 base, with 6 bases between. This CDR3 spans 15 amino acids. Germline CDR1 and CDR2: SGHTA and FQGNSA. This CDR3 reads CASSLIPSGANVLTF. CDR3 in DNA: TGTGCCAGCAGCTTAATCCCATCTGGGGCCAACGTCCTGACTTTC.

This clone is a singleton in its sample. The chain is built from TRBV4-1 and TRBJ1-4; D is unresolved. The CDR3 runs 15 residues. The V and J ends lost 0 bases and 0 bases respectively, with 5 bases between them. From germline, CDR1 is MGHRA and CDR2 YSYEKL. The CDR3 protein is CASSQDGATNEKLFF. CDR3 coding DNA: TGCGCCAGCAGCCAAGACGGTGCAACTAATGAAAAACTGTTTTTT.

This chain uses TRBV5-6 with TRBJ1-2; D remains unclear. The V gene lost 6 bases and the J gene lost 4 bases, with 10 bases spanning the gap. Germline V gene data show CDR1 as SGHDT and CDR2 as YYEEEE. The CDR3 is made up of 12 amino acids. This CDR3 reads CASTRGSYGYTF. The CDR3 DNA follows: TGTGCCAGCACCCGTGGGAGCTATGGCTACACCTTC.

The rearrangement joins TRBV6-1 to TRBJ2-5; the D gene is possibly TRBD2 (5 bases). The germline V gene encodes CDR1 MNHNS and CDR2 SASEGT. Trimming removed 1 base from V and 5 bases from J, with 11 bases in between. The CDR3 consists of 14 residues. The CDR3 here is CASSEGYRGETQYF. As DNA, the CDR3 is TGTGCCAGCAGTGAAGGGTACCGAGGGGAGACCCAGTACTTC.

V usage is TRBV29-1 and J usage is TRBJ2-5; weak D call: TRBD2 (6 bases). Between the trimmed V and J ends, which lost 4 bases and 5 bases, there was a span of 11 bases. Germline lookup yields CDR1 SQVTM and CDR2 ANQGSEA. This CDR3 has 12 amino acids. CDR3 DNA: TGCAGCGTTGTAGGGGAGGTTGAGACCCAGTACTTC. This sequence encodes CSVVGEVETQYF.

V is TRBV7-8 and J is TRBJ1-2; TRBD1 agrees at 9 bases. The CDR3 is made up of 16 amino acids. Trimming at V came to 0 bases and at J to 5 bases, leaving 7 bases not matched to a gene. Germline-derived CDR1 and CDR2 are SGHVS and FQNEAQ. CDR3 loop: CASSLADRGSLYGYTF. The DNA for the CDR3 is TGTGCCAGCAGCTTAGCGGACAGGGGCAGTTTGTATGGCTACACCTTC.

The chain combines TRBV5-1 with TRBJ2-3; unclear D gene. There are 13 residues in the CDR3. CDR1 is SGHRS and CDR2 is YFSETQ in the germline V gene. The V end lost 0 bases, the J end lost 1 base, and 3 bases lay between the germline ends. The CDR3, as DNA: TGCGCCAGCAGCTTGGCCGGCACAGATACGCAGTATTTT. Protein sequence: CASSLAGTDTQYF.

The chain joins TRBV7-9 to TRBJ1-1; possibly TRBD1 for D (5 bases). V lost 1 base and J 4 bases, leaving 16 bases between the germline ends. Germline CDR1 SEHNR, CDR2 FQNEAQ (reference sequence). The CDR3 totals 16 residues. The CDR3 spells CASSLGRGVPITEAFF. Here the CDR3 DNA reads TGTGCCAGCAGCTTAGGTCGGGGGGTACCGATCACTGAAGCTTTCTTT. The full variable domain, in which reference TRBV7-9 and TRBJ1-1 provide the parts outside the CDR3, is DTGVSQNPRHKITKRGQNVTFRCDPISEHNRLYWYRQTLGQGPEFLTYFQNEAQLEKSRLLSDRFSAERPKGSFSTLEIQRTEQGDSAMYLCASSLGRGVPITEAFFGQGTRLTVV.

The chain uses TRBV28 and TRBJ2-2; 7 bases are shared with TRBD1. CDR1 MDHEN and CDR2 SYDVKM come from the germline V gene. Trimming removed 3 bases from V and 5 bases from J; junction bases left unmatched: 6. This CDR3 has 15 residues. The CDR3 nucleotides are TGTGCCAGCAGTTTGACAGGGATGGGGACCGGGGAGCTGTTTTTT. It translates to CASSLTGMGTGELFF.